The rows below give T cell receptor beta chains drawn from one sample of a study of PD-L1 blockade in urothelial cancer. Here immunoSEQ multiplex PCR was the method, and the copy in TCRdb shows in-frame clones only, minus some. The table lists roughly 55,000 clones, roughly 84% of them singletons, with approximately 20% in the top ten. The starting material was PBMCs, obtained around atezolizumab (anti-PD-L1) treatment. The receptors originated from a man between 60 and 75 years old with urothelial cancer. Each CDR3 is given with its conserved first and last residue. A D gene is named only where the DNA matches it firmly. Not every row has a clone size; where given, it reads once, few, many or a size class.

clone size,D gene,J gene,V gene,CDR3 protein
NA,NA,TRBJ1-2,TRBV10-3,CAIVQGSGYGYTF
NA,NA,TRBJ2-7,TRBV7-8,CASSLGQFDEQYF
NA,TRBD1,TRBJ2-5,TRBV11-2,CASSLVRGQGLETQYF
NA,TRBD2,TRBJ2-3,TRBV5-1,CASSLGLAGGPDTQYF
NA,NA,TRBJ1-6,TRBV7-2,CASSLVGRLNSPLHF
NA,TRBD1,TRBJ2-7,TRBV2,CASSEAALGDSSYEQYF
NA,TRBD2,TRBJ2-4,TRBV9,CASSVVGGGAQNIQYF
NA,NA,TRBJ1-1,TRBV4-3,CASSQEARGTEAFF
NA,NA,TRBJ2-5,TRBV14,CASSPGLQETQYF
NA,TRBD1,TRBJ2-1,TRBV10-3,CAISNRDRDYNEQFF
NA,NA,TRBJ1-1,TRBV18,CASSLDRNTEAFF
NA,NA,TRBJ1-1,TRBV19,CASSVGGYTEAFF
NA,NA,TRBJ1-2,TRBV19,CASSYRDNYGYTF
NA,NA,TRBJ2-1,TRBV10-1,CASTEGRLGYNEQFF
NA,TRBD2,TRBJ2-3,TRBV15,CATSRSLAGGLMPDTQYF
NA,TRBD1,TRBJ2-1,TRBV7-2,CASSSRDRGQGEQFF
once,NA,TRBJ2-5,TRBV11-3,CASSLATSLRKKETQYF
NA,TRBD1,TRBJ2-7,TRBV5-1,CASSFGQADEQYF
NA,TRBD2,TRBJ2-1,TRBV7-8,CASSFGLAGEFVGGSYNEQFF
NA,TRBD1,TRBJ1-2,TRBV2,CASLKQGAGNYGYTF
NA,NA,TRBJ2-2,TRBV14,CASSQIWRGTGELFF
few,NA,TRBJ1-2,TRBV18,CASSLNQRLDNYTF
NA,NA,TRBJ2-6,TRBV10-3,CAISVSSGANVLTF
NA,NA,TRBJ2-1,TRBV7-2,CASSFRVEQFF
NA,NA,TRBJ1-2,TRBV27,CASGEGWEDYGYTF
NA,NA,TRBJ1-3,TRBV18,CASSPRGISGNTIYF
NA,TRBD2,TRBJ2-3,TRBV5-4,CASSLNSGMRDTQYF
NA,NA,TRBJ1-3,TRBV4-2,CASSQDRGSGNTIYF
NA,NA,TRBJ2-2,TRBV9,CASSVGGRGIGELFF
few,NA,TRBJ2-7,TRBV2,CASNRVYEQYF
NA,NA,TRBJ1-4,TRBV2,CASSAKGLMFF
NA,NA,TRBJ1-4,TRBV15,CATTKGVATNEKLFF
NA,NA,TRBJ2-2,TRBV5-4,CAAGATRVGGELFF
NA,TRBD1,TRBJ1-5,TRBV30,CAWSTTRTGVKQPQHF
NA,TRBD1,TRBJ2-7,TRBV19,CASSVSRDRGQEQYF
NA,TRBD2,TRBJ2-5,TRBV18,CASSPGGTSAQETQYF
once,TRBD1,TRBJ2-2,TRBV4-1,CASSSQGAGNTGELFF
NA,NA,TRBJ2-7,TRBV11-2,CASSFAGSSNEQYF
NA,TRBD1,TRBJ1-5,TRBV5-5,CASSPEGQNSNQPQHF
NA,NA,TRBJ1-3,TRBV7-8,CASSLAWGGTNTIYF
NA,TRBD2,TRBJ2-1,TRBV15,CATSGVLAGGPHNEQFF
once,TRBD1,TRBJ2-1,TRBV11-2,CASSLGQTGYNEQFF
NA,TRBD1,TRBJ2-7,TRBV19,CASSIPHRGAYEQYF
NA,TRBD1,TRBJ2-7,TRBV5-5,CASSLRTGGDYEQYF
NA,NA,TRBJ1-1,TRBV11-2,CASSLWARTEAFF
NA,TRBD1,TRBJ2-1,TRBV29-1,CSVAGQGGEQFF